The entry below describes one TCR beta chain. The junction and the germline gene differ at one end; a read error may be behind it. This entry comes from a study of blood T cells in healthy people across ages. Using a J-beta primer mix together with a sample-barcoded 5' primer, a second PCR was run for about 6 to 12 cycles. TCRdb re-derived calls from the 5' RACE reads in MiXCR, one entry per CDR3 protein. The sample has 750,000 to 950,000 distinct CDR3 sequences, about 28% seen once; the top ten hold roughly a tenth. CDR3 length: 18 amino acids. The germline V gene encodes CDR1 SGHTA and CDR2 FQGNSA. This sample was shared with a second study, whose subject was T cells of mothers and their children.

This clonotype originated in a woman aged 40 to 49 in good health. The specimen was blood. The chain joins TRBV7-2 to TRBJ1-2; 10 bases line up with TRBD1. DNA for the CDR3: TGTGCCGGCAGCTTTGCAACCAGGGACAGGGGAAACCTCTATGGCTACACCTTC. This translates into CAGSFATRDRGNLYGYTF.